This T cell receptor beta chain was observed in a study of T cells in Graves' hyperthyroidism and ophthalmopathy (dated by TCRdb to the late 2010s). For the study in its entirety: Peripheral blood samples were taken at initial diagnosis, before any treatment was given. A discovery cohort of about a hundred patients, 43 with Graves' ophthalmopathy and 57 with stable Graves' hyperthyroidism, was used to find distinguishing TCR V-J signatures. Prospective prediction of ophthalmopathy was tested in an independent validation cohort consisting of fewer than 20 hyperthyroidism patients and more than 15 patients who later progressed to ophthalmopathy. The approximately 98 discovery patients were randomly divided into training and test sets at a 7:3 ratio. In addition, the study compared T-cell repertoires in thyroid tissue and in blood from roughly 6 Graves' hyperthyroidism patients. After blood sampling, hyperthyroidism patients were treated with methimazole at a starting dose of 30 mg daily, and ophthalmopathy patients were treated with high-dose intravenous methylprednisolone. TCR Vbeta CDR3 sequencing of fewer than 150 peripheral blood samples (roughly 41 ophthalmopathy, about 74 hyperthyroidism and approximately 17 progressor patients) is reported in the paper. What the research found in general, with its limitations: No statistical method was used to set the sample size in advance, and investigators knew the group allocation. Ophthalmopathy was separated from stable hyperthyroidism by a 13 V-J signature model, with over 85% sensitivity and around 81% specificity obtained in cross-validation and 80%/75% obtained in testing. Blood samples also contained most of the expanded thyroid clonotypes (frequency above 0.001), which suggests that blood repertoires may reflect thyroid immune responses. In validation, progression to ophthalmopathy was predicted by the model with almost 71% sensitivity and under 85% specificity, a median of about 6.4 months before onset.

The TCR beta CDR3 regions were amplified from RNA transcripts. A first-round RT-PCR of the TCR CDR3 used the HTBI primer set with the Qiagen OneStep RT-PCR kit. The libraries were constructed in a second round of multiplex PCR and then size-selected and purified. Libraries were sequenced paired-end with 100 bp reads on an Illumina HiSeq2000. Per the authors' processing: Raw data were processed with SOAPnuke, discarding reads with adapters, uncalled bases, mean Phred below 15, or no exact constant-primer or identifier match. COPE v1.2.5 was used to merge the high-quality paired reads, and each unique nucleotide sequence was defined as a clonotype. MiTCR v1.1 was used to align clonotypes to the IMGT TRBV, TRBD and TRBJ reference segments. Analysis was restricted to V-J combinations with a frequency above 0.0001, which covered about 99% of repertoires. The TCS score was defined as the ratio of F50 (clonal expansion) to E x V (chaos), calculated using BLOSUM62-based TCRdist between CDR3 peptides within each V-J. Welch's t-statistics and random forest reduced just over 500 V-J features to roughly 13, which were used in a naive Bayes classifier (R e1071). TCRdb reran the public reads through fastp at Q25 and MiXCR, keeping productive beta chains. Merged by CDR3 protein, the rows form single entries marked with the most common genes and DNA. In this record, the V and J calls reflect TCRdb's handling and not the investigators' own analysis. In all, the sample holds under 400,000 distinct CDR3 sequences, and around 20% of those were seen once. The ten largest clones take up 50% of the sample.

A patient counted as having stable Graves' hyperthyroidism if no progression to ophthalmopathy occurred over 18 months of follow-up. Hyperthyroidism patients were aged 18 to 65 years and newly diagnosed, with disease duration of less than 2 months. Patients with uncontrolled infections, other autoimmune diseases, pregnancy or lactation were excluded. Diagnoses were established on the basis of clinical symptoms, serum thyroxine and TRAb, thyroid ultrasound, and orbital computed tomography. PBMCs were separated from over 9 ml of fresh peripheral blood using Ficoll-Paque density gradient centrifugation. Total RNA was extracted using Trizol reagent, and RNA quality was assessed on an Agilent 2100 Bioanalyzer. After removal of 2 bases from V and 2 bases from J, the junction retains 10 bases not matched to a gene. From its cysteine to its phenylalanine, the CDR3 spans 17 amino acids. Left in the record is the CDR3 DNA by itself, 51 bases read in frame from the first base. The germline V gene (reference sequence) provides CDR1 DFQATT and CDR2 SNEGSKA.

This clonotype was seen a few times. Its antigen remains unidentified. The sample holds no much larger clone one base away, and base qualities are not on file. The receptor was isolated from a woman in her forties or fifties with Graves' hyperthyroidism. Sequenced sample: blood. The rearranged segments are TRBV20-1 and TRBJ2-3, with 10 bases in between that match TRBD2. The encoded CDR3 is CSARFASGSSFTDTQYF. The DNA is TGCAGTGCTAGATTCGCTAGCGGGAGTTCATTCACAGATACGCAGTATTTT.